These 17 T cell receptor beta chains were all obtained from the same sample, sequenced in a study of T cell changes during pregnancy in multiple sclerosis. Only in-frame clones appear in the TCRdb table, and some are missing; sequencing was by immunoSEQ multiplex PCR. Among tens of thousands of clones listed, roughly 92% were seen once. This material consisted of CD4+ T cells from peripheral blood mononuclear cells, taken before pregnancy. These receptors originate from a female donor with multiple sclerosis, enrolled in a pregnancy study.

A few counts support this clone. The chain employs TRBV28 and TRBJ1-5, with D tentatively TRBD1 (5 bases). Between the trimmed V and J ends, which lost 6 bases and 9 bases, there was a span of 15 bases. Germline V gives CDR1 MDHEN, CDR2 SYDVKM. This CDR3 is built from 13 residues. In nucleotides, the CDR3 is TGTGCCAGCAGCCCTCTTAAGGGGATGCCCCAGCATTTT. Its translation is CASSPLKGMPQHF. The variable domain in full, with the rest retrieved from reference TRBV28 and TRBJ1-5, is DVKVTQSSRYLVKRTGEKVFLECVQDMDHENMFWYRQDPGLGLRLIYFSYDVKMKEKGDIPEGYSVSREKKERFSLILESASTNQTSMYLCASSPLKGMPQHFGDGTRLSIL.

This chain uses TRBV9 with TRBJ1-3; 7 bases are a match to TRBD1. Trimming took 2 bases from V and 0 from J; bases not matched to a gene: 5. Germline CDR1 and CDR2: SGDLS and YYNGEE. CDR3 size: 16 residues. CDR3 sequence (DNA): TGTGCCAGCAGCGTCACGGGGACAGCCTCTGGAAACACCATATATTTT. Translating it yields CASSVTGTASGNTIYF. Using reference TRBV9 and TRBJ1-3 for the parts outside the CDR3, the full variable domain is DSGVTQTPKHLITATGQRVTLRCSPRSGDLSVYWYQQSLDQGLQFLIQYYNGEERAKGNILERFSAQQFPDLHSELNLSSLELGDSALYFCASSVTGTASGNTIYFGEGSWLTVV.

The DNA of the CDR3 is TGTGCCAGCAGTGAGACTAGAGGGGCTAACGAGCAGTACTTC. Encoded protein: CASSETRGANEQYF. The rearrangement joins TRBV2 to TRBJ2-7; D perhaps matches TRBD2 (6 bases). The CDR3 is 14 amino acids. Trimming removed 3 bases from V and 5 bases from J, with 14 bases in between. From germline, CDR1 is SNHLY and CDR2 FYNNEI.

This chain joins TRBV5-4 and TRBJ1-3; D is ambiguous. The V end was cut by 3 bases, the J end by 2 bases, with 9 bases between. CDR3 length: 14 residues. CDR1 is SGHNT, CDR2 YYREEE, per germline (reference sequence). The CDR3 spells CASSSRHAGNTIYF. Written as DNA, the CDR3 is TGTGCCAGCAGCTCCAGACACGCTGGAAACACCATATATTTT.

The CDR3 reads CASSLRDGRYEQYF. CDR3 DNA: TGTGCCAGCAGCTTGCGGGACGGGAGATACGAGCAGTACTTC. The chain recombines TRBV5-4 with TRBJ2-7; weak D call: TRBD2 (6 bases). Trimming took off 1 base at V and 4 bases at J, with 12 bases between the two ends. Germline lookup yields CDR1 SGHNT and CDR2 YYREEE (reference sequence). CDR3 size: 14 residues.

This chain links TRBV5-6 with TRBJ2-1; D is possibly TRBD2 (5 bases). This CDR3 region has 17 residues. In germline, CDR1 is SGHDT, CDR2 YYEEEE. V lost 0 bases and J lost 0, with 13 bases in between. This CDR3 reads CASSLETGRSSYNEQFF. Written as DNA, the CDR3 is TGTGCCAGCAGCTTGGAGACGGGAAGGAGCTCCTACAATGAGCAGTTCTTC.

The chain has TRBV25-1 and TRBJ2-2; D is ambiguous. The CDR3 is made up of 17 amino acids. Trimming stripped 1 base from V and 4 bases from J, with 16 bases between. Germline lookup yields CDR1 MGHDK and CDR2 SYGVNS. The CDR3 nucleotides read TGTGCCAGCAGTGAATTCCCCGCGCCCTCGGGCACCGGGGAGCTGTTTTTT. This encodes CASSEFPAPSGTGELFF.

The chain's CDR3 is CASSEGSARVSYGYTF. The CDR3 bases are TGTGCCAGCAGTGAAGGCTCCGCCAGGGTATCCTATGGCTACACCTTC. This chain connects TRBV2 to TRBJ1-2; D might be TRBD1 (5 bases). Germline lookup yields CDR1 SNHLY and CDR2 FYNNEI. V was shortened by 1 base and J by 4 bases, with 16 bases between the two germline ends. This CDR3 contains 16 residues.

The chain has TRBV19 and TRBJ2-3; tentatively, D is TRBD2 (5 bases). Trimming took off 7 bases at V and 0 bases at J, with 11 bases between the two ends. CDR3 length equals 14 residues. Germline values: CDR1 LNHDA, CDR2 SQIVND (reference sequence). CDR3 residues: CASMSPGSTDTQYF. The CDR3 DNA reads as TGTGCCAGTATGTCCCCGGGGAGCACAGATACGCAGTATTTT.

This clone was counted a single time. V and J are TRBV5-1 and TRBJ2-2, with 7 bases aligning to TRBD1. V dropped 3 bases and J dropped 3; count of bases not matched to a gene: 11. The length of the CDR3 is 17 residues. Germline-derived CDR1 and CDR2 are SGHRS and YFSETQ. The CDR3 protein is CASSSRFRGWDTGELFF. The CDR3 DNA sequence: TGCGCCAGCAGCTCCCGATTCAGGGGGTGGGACACCGGGGAGCTGTTTTTT.

This clone occurred a few times. The genes are TRBV6-5 and TRBJ1-1; D gene ambiguous. Trimming pared 4 bases from V and 0 bases from J, leaving 6 bases between. Germline V CDR1 and CDR2: MNHEY, SVGAGI. CDR3 size: 13 residues. The CDR3 nucleotides are TGTGCCAGCAGTTTCGGGTTGAACACTGAAGCTTTCTTT. Protein sequence: CASSFGLNTEAFF.

CDR3 sequence: CASSHKDTQYF. As DNA, the CDR3 is TGCGCCAGCTCCCACAAAGATACGCAGTATTTT. The chain carries TRBV5-1 and TRBJ2-3; the D is unclear. Germline CDR1 reads SGHRS; CDR2 reads YFSETQ. The V end was cut by 7 bases, the J end by 5 bases, with 8 bases between. The length of the CDR3 is 11 residues. The complete variable domain, with remaining parts taken from reference TRBV5-1 and TRBJ2-3, reads KAGVTQTPRYLIKTRGQQVTLSCSPISGHRSVSWYQQTPGQGLQFLFEYFSETQRNKGNFPGRFSGRQFSNSRSEMNVSTLELGDSALYLCASSHKDTQYFGPGTRLTVL.

A remark on this clone: Additional DNA sequences in this sample encode the identical CDR3. The V gene is TRBV30, the J gene TRBJ1-1; D possibly corresponds to TRBD1 (5 bases). The V end was cut by 1 base, the J end by 0 bases, with 6 bases between. The V gene's germline CDR1 is GTSNPN and CDR2 SVGIG (reference sequence). This CDR3 has 13 residues. CDR3 loop: CAWSGQMNTEAFF. CDR3 nucleotide sequence: TGTGCCTGGAGTGGACAGATGAACACTGAAGCTTTCTTT. Together with reference TRBV30 and TRBJ1-1, the CDR3 gives the full variable domain: SQTIHQWPATLVQPVGSPLSLECTVEGTSNPNLYWYRQAAGRGLQLLFYSVGIGQISSEVPQNLSASRPQDRQFILSSKKLLLSDSGFYLCAWSGQMNTEAFFGQGTRLTVV.

CDR3: CASRAYGGNQPQHF. CDR3 coding DNA: TGTGCCAGCAGGGCCTATGGAGGCAATCAGCCCCAGCATTTT. The chain joins TRBV2 to TRBJ1-5; D is uncertain. This CDR3 spans 14 amino acids. Germline CDR1 SNHLY, CDR2 FYNNEI. V lost 6 bases to trimming and J lost 2 bases, with 11 bases between them. Complete variable domain (other parts from reference TRBV2 and TRBJ1-5): EPEVTQTPSHQVTQMGQEVILRCVPISNHLYFYWYRQILGQKVEFLVSFYNNEISEKSEIFDDQFSVERPDGSNFTLKIRSTKLEDSAMYFCASRAYGGNQPQHFGDGTRLSIL.

V gene TRBV15 combines with J gene TRBJ1-2; TRBD1 agrees at 8 bases. The germline gives CDR1 LNHNV, CDR2 YYDKDF (reference sequence). The ends lost 3 bases at V and 4 bases at J; junction bases unmatched: 4. This CDR3 has 14 amino acids. CDR3 sequence reads: CATSRDRATYGYTF. The CDR3 nucleotides are TGTGCCACCAGCAGGGACAGGGCAACCTATGGCTACACCTTC. The full variable domain, with the rest looked up from reference TRBV15 and TRBJ1-2, is DAMVIQNPRYQVTQFGKPVTLSCSQTLNHNVMYWYQQKSSQAPKLLFHYYDKDFNNEADTPDNFQSRRPNTSFCFLDIRSPGLGDTAMYLCATSRDRATYGYTFGSGTRLTVV.

A few counts support this clone. The CDR3 region has the DNA TGTGCCAGCAGTCGAGAAAGGGGGAGTCAGCCCCAGCATTTT. Protein: CASSRERGSQPQHF. The gene calls are TRBV2 and TRBJ1-5, with a weak D call TRBD1 (6 bases). V shed 5 bases and J shed 6 bases, with 14 bases lying between them. The CDR3 spans 14 residues. Germline CDR1 is SNHLY and CDR2 is FYNNEI.

The V gene is TRBV30, the J gene TRBJ1-3; a possible D gene is TRBD1 (6 bases). Looked up from germline, CDR1 is GTSNPN and CDR2 is SVGIG (reference sequence). The CDR3 covers 16 residues. V was shortened by 0 bases and J by 0 bases, with 12 bases between the two germline ends. The CDR3 loop reads CAWSVVGAISGNTIYF. The CDR3 DNA sequence: TGTGCCTGGAGTGTAGTGGGGGCCATCTCTGGAAACACCATATATTTT.